This TCR beta chain was found in a study of cytomegalovirus exposure and HLA in healthy donors. PCR used 60 Vbeta primers and 13 Jbeta primers. This table comes from immunoSEQ multiplex PCR, and its TCRdb copy is limited to in-frame clones, with some not included. The sample's table shows 100,000 to 150,000 clones. The germline V gene encodes CDR1 LNHNV and CDR2 YYDKDF (reference sequence). V was clipped by 4 bases and J by 0 bases; unmatched bases: 5. There are 15 residues in the CDR3. This chain connects TRBV15 to TRBJ2-7; 8 bases are a match to TRBD2. This sequence originates from a man in his late teens or twenties in good health and CMV-seronegative. The sequencing input was PBMCs. In DNA, the CDR3 is TGTGCCACCAGCACTAGAGCGGGAGCCTCCTACGAGCAGTACTTC. Amino acid sequence: CATSTRAGASYEQYF. Full variable domain (remainder filled in from reference TRBV15 and TRBJ2-7): DAMVIQNPRYQVTQFGKPVTLSCSQTLNHNVMYWYQQKSSQAPKLLFHYYDKDFNNEADTPDNFQSRRPNTSFCFLDIRSPGLGDTAMYLCATSTRAGASYEQYFGPGTRLTVT.